Listed below are T cell receptor beta chains from one sample, sequenced in a study of OX40 agonist ivuxolimab in advanced cancers. Generated by immunoSEQ multiplex PCR, the TCRdb table keeps only in-frame clones and is missing some. The sample yields tens of thousands of clones, 85% to 90% seen once. The sample here was CD4+ or CD8+ T cells sorted from blood, taken in a trial of the OX40 agonist ivuxolimab. The receptors were gathered from an adult with an advanced solid tumor such as melanoma, head and neck, liver or kidney cancer. The CDR3 runs from the conserved cysteine through the conserved F or W.

j_call,v_call,cdr3_aa
TRBJ1-2,TRBV30,CAWAGQILYGYTF
TRBJ2-3,TRBV6-5,CASSERGASTDTQYF
TRBJ1-6,TRBV6-5,CASSYRGADNSPLHF
TRBJ2-7,TRBV7-2,CASSLGLAVSYEQYF
TRBJ2-7,TRBV30,CAWSGLVYEQYF
TRBJ2-7,TRBV7-2,CASSLNPGTRYEQYF
TRBJ2-1,TRBV11-2,CASSSGLAVYNEQFF
TRBJ1-1,TRBV7-2,CASSSQRNTEAFF
TRBJ1-1,TRBV19,CASRPGQPLNTEAFF
TRBJ1-5,TRBV19,CASSRLRADSNQPQHF
TRBJ2-5,TRBV2,CASTGEETQYF
TRBJ2-3,TRBV11-1,CASSLAGGQADTQYF
TRBJ2-1,TRBV19,CASSIGDNYNEQFF
TRBJ2-2,TRBV6-6,CASSYSSGSTTGELFF
TRBJ1-5,TRBV7-2,CASSVGYDNQPQHF
TRBJ1-1,TRBV27,CASSLGSRRVVTEAFF
NA,TRBV4-1,CASSRNSEQYF
TRBJ2-7,TRBV5-1,CASSSTGYSLEEQYF